This TCR beta chain was profiled in a study of neurological immune-mediated disorders (dated by TCRdb to the late 2010s). Broadly, across the study: Among the approximately 34 multiple sclerosis patients, roughly 31 had relapsing-remitting MS and 3 had secondary progressive MS. Longitudinal samples, technical triplicates and paired sorted CD4+ and CD8+ T-cell subsets, alongside PBMC samples, were included among the approximately 99 TCR-beta libraries. The cohort was made up of 68 subjects, consisting of around 14 HAM/TSP patients, around 35 multiple sclerosis patients and 20 healthy controls. The study compared peripheral blood TCR-beta repertoires of HTLV-I-associated myelopathy (HAM/TSP) patients, multiple sclerosis patients and healthy controls using UMI-based sequencing.

For unsorted PBMC libraries, 2 million PBMCs were used after storage in RNAlater at -80 degrees C until RNA extraction. Multiple sclerosis patients were enrolled in a US clinical protocol under which disease progression was evaluated by magnetic resonance imaging. Peripheral blood underwent Ficoll-Hypaque density gradient centrifugation to isolate PBMCs, which were then cryopreserved in liquid nitrogen. Including the terminal cysteine and phenylalanine, the CDR3 comprises 13 residues. Only CDR3 DNA is held: 39 bases, read in frame from base 1. Sequences SGHRS (CDR1) and YFSETQ (CDR2) are obtained from the germline V gene. V is reduced by 3 bases and J by 3 bases, leaving a spacing of 9 bases between them. Broad study findings and their caveats: No association of the MS cluster with clinical or MRI features was observed, and the need for larger cohorts was stated by the authors. No identical CDR3 amino acid sequences were found to be shared among expanded clones across subjects, suggesting that TCR-beta repertoires were private in all groups. Repertoires from 18 of 34 MS patients were grouped by phylogenetic analysis into a cluster of related CDR3 sequences, suggesting a possible repertoire-level signature. TCR clonal expansion was highest in HAM/TSP patients and lowest in MS patients, with MS patients falling below even healthy controls.

cDNA synthesis used template-switch 5'RACE with a primer carrying a 10-nucleotide random unique molecular identifier tagging each TCR transcript. Every sequencing run yielded over 170 million TCR-beta sequences covering 15-18 subjects. The RNeasy kit was used to extract total RNA. TCR-beta VDJ regions were amplified with primers for the TCR constant region and the 5'RACE anchor, using the KAPA Real-time Library Amplification kit. Sample indexes and Illumina adaptors were added in a first PCR, after which library yield was increased in a second PCR. After Ampure bead purification, the TCR product of roughly 650 bp was size-selected on a 2% E-gel SizeSelection system. Before pooling, libraries had their quality checked on a Bioanalyzer, their concentration measured with Qubit, and their quantity determined with the Kapa Library Quantification kit. Libraries were sequenced paired-end 2 x 150 bp on an Illumina HiSeq 2500. To increase sequence diversity, roughly 24-32% phiX was spiked into each library pool. The paper's processing steps were these. The UMI-based MiGEC pipeline processed quality-filtered reads and removed over 75% of raw TCR sequences during error correction. IMGT germline references were used for aligning VDJ genes, and each clonotype was defined as a unique CDR3 amino acid sequence together with its V-J genes. Clonal expansion, Shannon diversity, and CDR3 relatedness (CalcPairwiseDistances, ClusterSamples) were evaluated with VDJtools, and phylogenetic trees were built with CLCbio workbench. Using coefficient-of-variation modelling across technical triplicates, the study counted a clone as expanded if it had at least 8 unique UMIs. The public sequencing data were trimmed at Q25 with fastp and processed into clonotypes with MiXCR by TCRdb, which kept only in-frame beta chains. Rows are unified per CDR3 protein, each entry keeping the most common DNA and genes. The authors' filters were not applied to this entry. Here the sample has 100,000 or so distinct CDR3 sequences; 3.5% to 4% occur a single time. The ten largest clones take up 5.5% to 6.5% of the sample.

This clonotype occurred many times. The antigen it binds to is not known. Within one base of it there is no much larger clone, and no base qualities were kept. The source is a woman between 18 and 29 years old with multiple sclerosis. Sequences were obtained from PBMCs. The V and J segments used are TRBV5-1 and TRBJ2-5; a tentative D match to TRBD2 spans 6 bases. The CDR3 sequence is CASSSRTKETQYF. The bases read TGCGCCAGCAGCTCCCGGACTAAAGAGACCCAGTACTTC.